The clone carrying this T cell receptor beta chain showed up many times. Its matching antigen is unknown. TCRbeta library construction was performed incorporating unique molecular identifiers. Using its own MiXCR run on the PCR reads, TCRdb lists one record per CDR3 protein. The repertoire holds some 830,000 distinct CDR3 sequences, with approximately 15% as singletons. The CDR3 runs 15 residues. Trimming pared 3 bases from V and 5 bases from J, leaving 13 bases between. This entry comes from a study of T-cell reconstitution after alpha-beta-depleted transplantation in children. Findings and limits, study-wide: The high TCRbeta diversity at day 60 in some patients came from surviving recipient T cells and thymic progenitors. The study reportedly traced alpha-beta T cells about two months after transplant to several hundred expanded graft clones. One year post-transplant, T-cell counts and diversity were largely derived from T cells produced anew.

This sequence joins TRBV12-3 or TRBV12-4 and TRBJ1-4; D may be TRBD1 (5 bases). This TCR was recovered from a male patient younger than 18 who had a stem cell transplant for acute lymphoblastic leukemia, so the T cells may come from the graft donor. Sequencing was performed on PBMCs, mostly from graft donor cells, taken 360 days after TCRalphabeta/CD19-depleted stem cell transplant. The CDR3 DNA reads TGTGCCAGCAGTTTCCCACATGGGGGAAATGAAAAACTGTTTTTT. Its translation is CASSFPHGGNEKLFF.